Presented here are 9 T cell receptor beta chains from one specimen sequenced in a study of T-cell reconstitution after alpha-beta-depleted transplantation in children. The TCRbeta library was prepared with unique molecular identifiers. TCRdb recomputed calls from the PCR reads with MiXCR, one row per CDR3 protein. The sample has almost 500,000 distinct CDR3 sequences, about 11% seen once. The source material was PBMCs, sampled before TCRalphabeta/CD19-depleted stem cell transplant. These receptors were taken from a child aged 2-15 years with inherited bone marrow failure, due to receive a stem cell transplant.

This clonotype was seen ten or more times. The chain carries TRBV28 and TRBJ2-7, with 7 bases identical to TRBD2. This CDR3 is 16 amino acids long. With V trimmed by 6 bases and J by 6 bases, 17 bases remained unmatched. Germline V gene sequence: CDR1 MDHEN, CDR2 SYDVKM. Here the CDR3 DNA reads TGTGCCAGCAGCCTACCGAGCCGGGACTACCGCAGCGAGCAGTACTTC. Encoded protein: CASSLPSRDYRSEQYF.

This clonotype was recorded at least ten times. V usage is TRBV29-1 and J usage is TRBJ1-1; D is perhaps TRBD1 (5 bases). The CDR3 is 14 residues long. The V end was cut by 4 bases, the J end by 1 base, with 13 bases between. CDR1 and CDR2 (germline): SQVTM, ANQGSEA. CDR3 nucleotides: TGCAGCGTTGTGGGGCATCCGGAGAACACTGAAGCTTTCTTT. This sequence encodes CSVVGHPENTEAFF.

This clonotype has at least ten counts. This chain links TRBV7-2 with TRBJ2-2, with a tentative D call TRBD2 (5 bases). The V end lost 0 bases, the J end lost 3 bases, and 8 bases lay between the germline ends. There are 15 residues in the CDR3. Germline CDR1 and CDR2: SGHTA and FQGNSA. The DNA for the CDR3 is TGTGCCAGCAGCTTAGCGATCGGGGACACCGGGGAGCTGTTTTTT. Translated: CASSLAIGDTGELFF.

In its sample, this clonotype was seen many times. The rearrangement uses TRBV7-8 and TRBJ2-1; TRBD2 aligns across 7 bases. CDR3 length: 14 amino acids. Trimming at V came to 6 bases and at J to 10 bases, leaving 12 bases not matched to a gene. CDR1 is SGHVS and CDR2 is FQNEAQ in the germline V gene. CDR3 sequence: CASSPLAGVMEQFF. Here the CDR3 DNA reads TGTGCCAGCAGTCCCCTGGCGGGAGTTATGGAGCAGTTCTTC.

The DNA for the CDR3 is TGTGCCAGCCTTCCCCGGTTGAACACTGAAGCTTTCTTT. Its translation is CASLPRLNTEAFF. V gene TRBV28 combines with J gene TRBJ1-1, with D hard to call. The CDR3 has 13 residues. Germline-derived CDR1 and CDR2 are MDHEN and SYDVKM. Trimming removed 8 bases at V and 0 bases at J, with 10 bases between.

This clonotype was seen many times. As DNA, the CDR3 is TGCAGTGCTAGACGGCCCCCGGAGGGTTACGAGCAGTACTTC. Its translation is CSARRPPEGYEQYF. This rearrangement joins TRBV20-1 to TRBJ2-7; tentatively, D is TRBD2 (6 bases). The CDR3 covers 14 residues. V was shortened by 2 bases and J by 4 bases, with 15 bases between the two germline ends. Germline CDR1 and CDR2: DFQATT and SNEGSKA (reference sequence).

The chain is built from TRBV5-1 and TRBJ1-5; TRBD1 matches 7 bases. CDR1 and CDR2 (germline): SGHRS, YFSETQ. The CDR3 totals 13 residues. Losses at the gene ends were 4 bases for V and 9 bases for J; bases not matched to a gene: 7. CDR3 nucleotide sequence: TGCGCCAGCAGCCTCACAGGGGATCGGCCCCAGCATTTT. This sequence encodes CASSLTGDRPQHF.

This clonotype was detected ten times or more. The rearrangement joins TRBV4-3 to TRBJ2-1, with a possible D match to TRBD2 (6 bases). Germline-derived CDR1 and CDR2 are LGHNA and YSLEER. Trimming took 4 bases from V and 8 from J, leaving 18 bases between them. The CDR3 is 15 residues long. DNA of the CDR3: TGCGCCAGCAGCCGAATAGGGACTTCCGGCGATGAGCAGTTCTTC. This translates into CASSRIGTSGDEQFF.

In this sample, this clonotype turned up once. This may be a read error: a much more frequent sequence differs by one nucleotide. This rearrangement joins TRBV5-1 to TRBJ2-7; D may be TRBD1 or TRBD2 (5 bases each). Germline V gene sequence: CDR1 SGHRS, CDR2 YFSETQ. This CDR3 spans 14 amino acids. CDR3 region: CASSFGTANYDQYF. CDR3 bases: TGCGCCAGCAGCTTCGGGACGGCGAACTACGACCAGTACTTC.